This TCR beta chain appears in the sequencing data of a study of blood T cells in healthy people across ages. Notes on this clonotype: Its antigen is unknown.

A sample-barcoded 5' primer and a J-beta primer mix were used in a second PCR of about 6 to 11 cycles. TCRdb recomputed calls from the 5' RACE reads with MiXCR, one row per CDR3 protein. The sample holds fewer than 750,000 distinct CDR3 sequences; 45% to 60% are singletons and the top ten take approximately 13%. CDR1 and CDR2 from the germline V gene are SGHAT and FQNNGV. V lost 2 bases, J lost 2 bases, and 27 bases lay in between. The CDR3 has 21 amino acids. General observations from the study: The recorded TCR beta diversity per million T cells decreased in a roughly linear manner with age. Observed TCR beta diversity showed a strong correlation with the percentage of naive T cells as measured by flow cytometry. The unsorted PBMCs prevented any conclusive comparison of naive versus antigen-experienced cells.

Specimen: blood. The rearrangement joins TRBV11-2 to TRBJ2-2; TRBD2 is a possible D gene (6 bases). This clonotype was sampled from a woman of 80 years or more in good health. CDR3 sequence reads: CASSLQTLTVIVAGNTGELFF. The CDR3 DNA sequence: TGTGCCAGCAGCTTACAGACGCTAACCGTGATTGTTGCGGGAAACACCGGGGAGCTGTTTTTT.